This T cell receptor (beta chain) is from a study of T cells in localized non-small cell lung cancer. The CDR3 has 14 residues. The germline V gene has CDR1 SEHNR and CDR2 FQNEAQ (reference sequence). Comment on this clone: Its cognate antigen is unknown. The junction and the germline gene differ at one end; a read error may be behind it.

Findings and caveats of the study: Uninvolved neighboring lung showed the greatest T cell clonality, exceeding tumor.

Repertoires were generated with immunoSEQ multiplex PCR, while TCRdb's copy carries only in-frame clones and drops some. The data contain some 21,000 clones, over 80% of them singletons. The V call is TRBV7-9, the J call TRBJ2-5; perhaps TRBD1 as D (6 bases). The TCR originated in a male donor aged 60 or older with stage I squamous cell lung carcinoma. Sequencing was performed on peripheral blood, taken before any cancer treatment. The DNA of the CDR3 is TGTGCCAGCAGCCTAGCACAGGGTAGGGAGACCCAGTACTTC. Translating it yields CASSLAQGRETQYF. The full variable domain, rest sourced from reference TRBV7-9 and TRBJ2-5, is DTGVSQNPRHKITKRGQNVTFRCDPISEHNRLYWYRQTLGQGPEFLTYFQNEAQLEKSRLLSDRFSAERPKGSFSTLEIQRTEQGDSAMYLCASSLAQGRETQYFGPGTRLLVL.